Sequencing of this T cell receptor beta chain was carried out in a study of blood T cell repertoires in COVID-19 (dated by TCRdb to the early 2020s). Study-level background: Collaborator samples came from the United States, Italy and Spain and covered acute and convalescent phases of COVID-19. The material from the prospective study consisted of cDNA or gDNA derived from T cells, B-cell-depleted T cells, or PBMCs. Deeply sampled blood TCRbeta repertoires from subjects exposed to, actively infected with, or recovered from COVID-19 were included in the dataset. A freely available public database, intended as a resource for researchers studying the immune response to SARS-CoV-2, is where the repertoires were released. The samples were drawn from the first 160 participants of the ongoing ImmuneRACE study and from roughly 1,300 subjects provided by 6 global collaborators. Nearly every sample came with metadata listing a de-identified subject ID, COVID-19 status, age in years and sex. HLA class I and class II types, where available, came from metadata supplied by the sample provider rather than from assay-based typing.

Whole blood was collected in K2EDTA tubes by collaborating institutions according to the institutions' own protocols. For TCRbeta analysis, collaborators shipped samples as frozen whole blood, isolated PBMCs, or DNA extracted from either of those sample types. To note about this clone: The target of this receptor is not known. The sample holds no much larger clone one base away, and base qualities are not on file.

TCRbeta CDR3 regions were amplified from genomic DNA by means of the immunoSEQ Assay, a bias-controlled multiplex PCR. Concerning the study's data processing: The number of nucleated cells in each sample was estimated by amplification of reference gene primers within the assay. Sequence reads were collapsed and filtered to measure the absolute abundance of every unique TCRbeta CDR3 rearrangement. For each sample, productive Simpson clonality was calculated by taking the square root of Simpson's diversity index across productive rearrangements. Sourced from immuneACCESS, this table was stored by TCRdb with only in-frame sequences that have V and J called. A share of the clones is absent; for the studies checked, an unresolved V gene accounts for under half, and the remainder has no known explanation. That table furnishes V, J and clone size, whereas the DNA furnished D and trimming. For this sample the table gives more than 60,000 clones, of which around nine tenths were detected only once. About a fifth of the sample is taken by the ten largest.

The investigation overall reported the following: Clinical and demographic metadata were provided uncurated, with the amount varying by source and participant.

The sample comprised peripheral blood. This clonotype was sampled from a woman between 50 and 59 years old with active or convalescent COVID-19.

DNA sequence: TGTGCCAGTAGTATCGGGGGACAGGGACAGCCCCAGCATTTT. It encodes CASSIGGQGQPQHF. The rearranged segments are TRBV19 and TRBJ1-5; 9 nucleotides in the junction match TRBD1. Including cysteine and phenylalanine, the CDR3 has 14 amino acids. Just the 42-base CDR3 DNA is kept, in frame starting at base 1. V is pruned by 3 bases and J by 7 bases, leaving 4 bases of the junction without a gene match. The germline V gene (reference sequence) specifies LNHDA as CDR1 and SQIVND as CDR2.